This is a list of T cell receptor beta chains from one sample in a study of blood T cell repertoires in COVID-19. Profiled with immunoSEQ multiplex PCR; TCRdb holds only in-frame clones, not every one. The repertoire consists of 400,000 to 500,000 clones, with 70% to 90% occurring once and the leading ten covering roughly 1.4%. The specimen sequenced was PBMCs or T cells enriched from blood (not recorded which). All receptors derive from a woman between 18 and 30 years old who had been exposed to COVID-19. CDR3s include the opening cysteine and the closing phenylalanine or tryptophan. The D gene is left open where the match is weak. Some rows have no size entry. The others give once, few or many, or a class for an expanded clone.

TRBJ2-5 . 14 TRBV10-1 TRBD1 CASSESTGQETQYF TGCGCCAGCAGTGAGTCGACAGGGCAAGAGACCCAGTACTTC
TRBJ1-5 . 15 TRBV24-1 TRBD1 CATSDGGQGRQPQHF TGTGCCACCAGTGATGGGGGACAGGGACGCCAGCCCCAGCATTTT
TRBJ2-7 . 16 TRBV21-1 . CASSPVGAGEGYEQYF TGTGCCAGCAGCCCGGTCGGGGCAGGGGAGGGTTACGAGCAGTACTTC
TRBJ1-2 . 16 TRBV19 . CASRKDSSSTSYGYTF TGTGCCAGTAGGAAGGACAGTTCCTCCACTAGCTATGGCTACACCTTC
TRBJ2-7 . 12 TRBV29-1 TRBD1 CSVAQGALEQYF TGCAGCGTTGCGCAGGGGGCGCTTGAGCAGTACTTC
TRBJ1-2 few 14 TRBV7-9 TRBD1 CASRPTGTVKGYTF TGTGCCAGCAGGCCCACCGGGACAGTGAAGGGCTACACCTTC
TRBJ2-1 . 14 TRBV10-2 . CASSDNRAYNEQFF TGCGCCAGCAGCGATAACAGGGCCTACAATGAGCAGTTCTTC
TRBJ2-1 . 16 TRBV29-1 TRBD1 CSVQRAGQESYNEQFF TGCAGCGTTCAAAGGGCAGGACAGGAGTCCTACAATGAGCAGTTCTTC
TRBJ2-3 . 17 TRBV7-2 TRBD2 CASSLVTSPVSTDTQYF TGTGCCAGCAGCTTAGTGACTAGCCCTGTCTCCACAGATACGCAGTATTTT
TRBJ2-7 once 15 TRBV13 TRBD2 CASSSPGTSGYEQYF TGTGCCAGCAGCTCACCCGGGACTAGCGGCTACGAGCAGTACTTC
TRBJ1-3 once 15 TRBV29-1 TRBD1 CSVATGMSSGNTIYF TGCAGCGTTGCGACAGGGATGAGCTCTGGAAACACCATATATTTT
TRBJ2-3 . 12 TRBV29-1 TRBD1 CGTKIQGDTQYF TGCGGCACCAAGATACAGGGGGATACGCAGTATTTT
TRBJ2-7 . 13 TRBV5-1 TRBD1 CASRGTGNYEQYF TGCGCCAGCAGAGGGACAGGGAACTACGAGCAGTACTTC